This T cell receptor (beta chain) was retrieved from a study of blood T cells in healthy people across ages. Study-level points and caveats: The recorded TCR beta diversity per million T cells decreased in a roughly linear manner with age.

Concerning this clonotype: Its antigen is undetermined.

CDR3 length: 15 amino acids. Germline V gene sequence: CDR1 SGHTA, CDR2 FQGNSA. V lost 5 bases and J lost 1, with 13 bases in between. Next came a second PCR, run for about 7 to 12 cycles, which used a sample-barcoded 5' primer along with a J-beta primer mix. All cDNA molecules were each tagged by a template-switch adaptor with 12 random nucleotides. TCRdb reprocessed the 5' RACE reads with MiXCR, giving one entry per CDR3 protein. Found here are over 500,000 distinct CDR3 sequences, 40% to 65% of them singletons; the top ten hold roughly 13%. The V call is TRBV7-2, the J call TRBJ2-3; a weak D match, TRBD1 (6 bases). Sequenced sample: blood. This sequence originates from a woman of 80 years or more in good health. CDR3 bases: TGTGCCAGCAGCCCTCAGACAGGCCGCACAGATACGCAGTATTTT. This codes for CASSPQTGRTDTQYF.